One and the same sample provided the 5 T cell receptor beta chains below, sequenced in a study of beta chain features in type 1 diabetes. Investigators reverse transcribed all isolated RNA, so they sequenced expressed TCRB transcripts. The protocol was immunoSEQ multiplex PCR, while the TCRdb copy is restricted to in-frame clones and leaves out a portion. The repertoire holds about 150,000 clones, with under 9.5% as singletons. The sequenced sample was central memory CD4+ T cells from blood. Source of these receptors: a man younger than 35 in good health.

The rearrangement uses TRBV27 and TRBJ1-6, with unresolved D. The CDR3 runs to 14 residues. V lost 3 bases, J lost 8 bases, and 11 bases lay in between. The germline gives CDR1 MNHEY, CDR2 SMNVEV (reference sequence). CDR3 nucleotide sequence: TGTGCCAGCAGTTTGACCCGGAGGGATTCACCCCTCCACTTT. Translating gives CASSLTRRDSPLHF.

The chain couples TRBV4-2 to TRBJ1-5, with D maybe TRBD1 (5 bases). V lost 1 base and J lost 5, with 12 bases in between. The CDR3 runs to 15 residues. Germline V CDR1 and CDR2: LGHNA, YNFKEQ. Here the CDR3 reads CASSQGPGADQPQHF. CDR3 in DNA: TGTGCCAGCAGCCAAGGCCCTGGGGCGGATCAGCCCCAGCATTTT.

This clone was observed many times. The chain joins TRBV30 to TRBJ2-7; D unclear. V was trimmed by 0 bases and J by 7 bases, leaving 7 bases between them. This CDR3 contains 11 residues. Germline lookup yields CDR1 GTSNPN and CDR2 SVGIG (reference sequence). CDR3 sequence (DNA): TGTGCCTGGAGTGTTCTCCGGGAGCAGTACTTC. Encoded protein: CAWSVLREQYF.

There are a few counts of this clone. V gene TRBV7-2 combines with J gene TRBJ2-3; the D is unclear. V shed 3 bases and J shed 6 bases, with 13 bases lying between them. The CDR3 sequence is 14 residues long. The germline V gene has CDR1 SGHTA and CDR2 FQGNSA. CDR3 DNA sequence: TGTGCCAGCAGCTTGCGGTGGCAAGCGGATACGCAGTATTTT. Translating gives CASSLRWQADTQYF.

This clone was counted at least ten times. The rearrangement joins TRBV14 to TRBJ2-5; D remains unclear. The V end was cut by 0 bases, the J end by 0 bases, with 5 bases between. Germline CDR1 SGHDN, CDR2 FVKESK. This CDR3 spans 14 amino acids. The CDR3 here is CASSQELHQETQYF. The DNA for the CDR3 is TGTGCCAGCAGCCAAGAACTGCACCAAGAGACCCAGTACTTC.